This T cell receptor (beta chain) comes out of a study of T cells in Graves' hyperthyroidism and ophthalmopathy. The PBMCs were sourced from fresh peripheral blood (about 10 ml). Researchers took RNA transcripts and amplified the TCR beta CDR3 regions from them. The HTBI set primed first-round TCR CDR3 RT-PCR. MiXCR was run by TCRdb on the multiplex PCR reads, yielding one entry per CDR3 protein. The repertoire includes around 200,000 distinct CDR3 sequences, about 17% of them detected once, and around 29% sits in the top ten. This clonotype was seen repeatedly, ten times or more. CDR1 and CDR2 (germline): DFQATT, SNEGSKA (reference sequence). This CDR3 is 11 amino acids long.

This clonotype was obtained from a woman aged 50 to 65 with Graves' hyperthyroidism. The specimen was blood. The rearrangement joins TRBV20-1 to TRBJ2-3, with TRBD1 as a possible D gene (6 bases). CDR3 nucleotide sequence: TGCAGGGGTGGGGGCCCGGATACGCAGTATTTT. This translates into CRGGGPDTQYF.